This is a list of T cell receptor beta chains from one sample in a study of T cells after posttransplantation cyclophosphamide. Sequenced by immunoSEQ multiplex PCR; TCRdb stores in-frame clones only, minus some. The sample gives around 12,000 clones, none seen only once, and the top ten clones hold 25% to 30%. This specimen was PBMCs, taken after allogeneic stem cell transplant with posttransplant cyclophosphamide. All receptors derive from a female patient in her 40s who received an allogeneic stem cell transplant from an unrelated donor, was CMV-positive, and had acute GVHD only. Some T cells may be provided by the graft donor. Each CDR3 is given with its conserved first and last residue. The D gene is left open where the match is weak. Not every row has a clone size; where given, it reads once, few, many or a size class.

clone_size: few; j_call: TRBJ1-2; d_call: TRBD1; v_call: TRBV10-3; cdr3_nt: TGTGCCATCAGTGAGGGACAGGGTCGGAATGGCTACACCTTC; cdr3_aa: CAISEGQGRNGYTF
clone_size: many; j_call: TRBJ1-1; d_call: NA; v_call: TRBV5-8; cdr3_nt: TGTGCCAGCAGCTTGGAGCAGGGCGGCACTGAAGCTTTCTTT; cdr3_aa: CASSLEQGGTEAFF
clone_size: many; j_call: TRBJ1-2; d_call: NA; v_call: TRBV5-1; cdr3_nt: TGCGCCAGCAGCTTGGACAGAAGTTATGGCTACACCTTC; cdr3_aa: CASSLDRSYGYTF
clone_size: many; j_call: TRBJ2-1; d_call: TRBD2; v_call: TRBV27; cdr3_nt: TGTGCCAGCGGGACTAGCGTCTTCAACAATGAGCAGTTCTTC; cdr3_aa: CASGTSVFNNEQFF
clone_size: few; j_call: TRBJ1-6; d_call: NA; v_call: TRBV18; cdr3_nt: TGTGCCAGCTCACCAGACAGTAATTCACCCCTCCACTTT; cdr3_aa: CASSPDSNSPLHF
clone_size: many; j_call: TRBJ1-4; d_call: NA; v_call: TRBV2; cdr3_nt: TGTGCCAGCATGCCAGGGCCAGCTAATGAAAAACTGTTTTTT; cdr3_aa: CASMPGPANEKLFF
clone_size: few; j_call: TRBJ2-5; d_call: NA; v_call: TRBV4-3; cdr3_nt: TGCGCCAGCAGCCCGAAGTCCAACGGCAGGGATGAGACCCAGTACTTC; cdr3_aa: CASSPKSNGRDETQYF
clone_size: NA; j_call: TRBJ2-3; d_call: TRBD1; v_call: TRBV2; cdr3_nt: TGTGCCAGCAGGGACAGGGCTTATACAGATACGCAGTATTTT; cdr3_aa: CASRDRAYTDTQYF
clone_size: many; j_call: TRBJ2-2; d_call: TRBD1; v_call: TRBV27; cdr3_nt: TGTGCCAGCGGGCACAGGGGGCCCGGGGAGCTGTTTTTT; cdr3_aa: CASGHRGPGELFF
clone_size: many; j_call: TRBJ1-1; d_call: TRBD1; v_call: TRBV10-3; cdr3_nt: TGTGCCATCAGTGAGTGGGCTAGAGAACAGGGGGACACTGAAGCTTTCTTT; cdr3_aa: CAISEWAREQGDTEAFF
clone_size: many; j_call: TRBJ2-3; d_call: NA; v_call: TRBV7-6; cdr3_nt: TGTGCCAGCAGCTTAGACTGGAGCACAGATACGCAGTATTTT; cdr3_aa: CASSLDWSTDTQYF
clone_size: NA; j_call: TRBJ2-5; d_call: TRBD2; v_call: TRBV7-9; cdr3_nt: TGTGCCAGCAGCTTCGGGGGGGGCGAGACCCAGTACTTC; cdr3_aa: CASSFGGGETQYF
clone_size: many; j_call: TRBJ2-2; d_call: NA; v_call: TRBV13; cdr3_nt: TGTGCCAGCAGCCCCGTCTACAGGGACACCGGGGAGCTGTTTTTT; cdr3_aa: CASSPVYRDTGELFF
clone_size: NA; j_call: TRBJ1-2; d_call: NA; v_call: TRBV30; cdr3_nt: TGTGCCTGGAGTCGGACAACTGGCTACACCTTC; cdr3_aa: CAWSRTTGYTF
clone_size: few; j_call: TRBJ1-2; d_call: TRBD1; v_call: TRBV5-8; cdr3_nt: TGTGCCAGCACCAAATCCAGGGGGCGCAACTATGGCTACACCTTC; cdr3_aa: CASTKSRGRNYGYTF
clone_size: many; j_call: TRBJ2-7; d_call: NA; v_call: TRBV6-1; cdr3_nt: TGTGCCAGCAGTGACAGCTCCTACGAGCAGTACTTC; cdr3_aa: CASSDSSYEQYF